This T cell receptor (beta chain) was obtained from a study of T cells after yellow fever vaccination (dated by TCRdb to about 2019). Regarding the study in general: The SMART-Seq v4 Ultra Low Input RNA kit was used to prepare libraries from fractions with low cell numbers. Bulk PBMC replicates and cell subsets were isolated from blood drawn at multiple timepoints before and after both primary and secondary immunization. Two healthy male donors, one aged 18 to 29 and one aged 30 to 40 years, made up the cohort. To follow T-cell clones before and after primary and booster YFV17D yellow fever vaccination, bulk TCR alpha and beta repertoires were sequenced over time. Results the study describes overall, beyond this receptor: After the booster, most of the clones that had expanded following primary vaccination were detected again (just under 97% of CD4 and around nine tenths of CD8), which suggests that memory was broadly maintained. Computational filtering was required because FACS-sorted repertoires could contain abundant contaminating clonotypes from the bulk population. A small fraction of clonotypes appeared in both the CD4 and CD8 compartments, likely as a result of convergent recombination. Compared with the primary T-cell response, the secondary T-cell response was faster but weaker, reaching its peak on day 5 rather than on day 15. Because the study included only a couple of donors, the extent to which the findings can be generalized is limited.

For this clonotype: Its specific antigen is unknown. There are no base qualities to consult, and no much larger clone falls within one base.

TCRdb names Illumina NovaSeq 6000 as the instrument used. TCR cDNA was synthesized by 5'RACE template switching, which introduced a universal primer site and unique molecular identifiers. Priming for cDNA synthesis came from both the TCR alpha and TCR beta constant segments. Libraries were amplified in two PCR steps, with sample barcodes and sequencing adapters added in the second step. Sequencing of the libraries was done on either Illumina HiSeq 2500 (2x100 bp) or NovaSeq (2x150 bp). In the paper's pipeline: MIGEC was used to demultiplex reads and collapse the reads into UMI consensus sequences, and MiXCR was used for V(D)J alignment. Using edgeR on replicate PBMC samples, clonotypes were called vaccine-responding if FDR was below 0.01 and the log2 fold change was above 5 up to day 15. CD4 or CD8 identity was assigned to each bulk clonotype according to whether the clonotype was present at higher abundance in the sequenced CD4 repertoire or the sequenced CD8 repertoire. Clones were called with MiXCR by TCRdb after fastp trimmed the public reads at Q25, and only in-frame beta chains were retained. Rows with one shared CDR3 protein collapse into an entry with the most common genes and DNA. These V and J calls originate from TCRdb's pipeline instead of the authors' own analysis. In this sample the table shows about 240,000 distinct CDR3 sequences, approximately 3.8% of which occur a single time. The leading ten clones occupy around 20% of the sample.

The treatment or condition label here, explained by the study, means: live attenuated yellow fever vaccine strain. At every blood-draw timepoint, two biological replicates of bulk PBMCs were collected. A standard Ficoll-Paque protocol was used to isolate PBMCs from peripheral blood. TriZol was used to extract RNA from bulk PBMCs, from CD4 and CD8 fractions, and from dextramer-positive and dextramer-negative fractions. The sample here was PBMCs, taken 15 days after the yellow fever booster vaccination. The origin of this receptor is a man aged 18 to 30 who received the YFV17D yellow fever vaccine.

The DNA reads as follows: TGTGCCAGCAGCTTATCTCAGCTCACTGAAGCTTTCTTT. Its protein product is CASSLSQLTEAFF. The chain was built from TRBV7-2 and TRBJ1-1, with the D segment identity uncertain. Trimming takes 2 bases from V and 4 bases from J, and the germline ends sit 8 bases apart. CDR3 length: 13 amino acids, cysteine to phenylalanine. Only the CDR3 portion is preserved as DNA: 39 bases, with reading frame beginning at the first base. The germline V gene supplies CDR1 SGHTA and CDR2 FQGNSA.